This TCR beta chain appears in the sequencing data of a study of blood T cell repertoires in COVID-19. CDR1 and CDR2 from the germline V gene are MNHEY and SMNVEV (reference sequence). The ends lost 8 bases at V and 1 base at J; junction bases unmatched: 6. The CDR3 totals 15 residues. The protocol was immunoSEQ multiplex PCR, while the TCRdb copy is restricted to in-frame clones and leaves out a portion. The sample includes hundreds of thousands of clones, 70% to 90% of them seen just once. J is TRBJ2-3 and V is TRBV27; 10 nucleotides match TRBD1. This TCR was recovered from a woman in her sixties with COVID-19, enrolled during active disease. Specimen: peripheral blood. The CDR3 loop reads CASGRDRGRTDTQYF. In DNA, the CDR3 is TGTGCCAGCGGAAGGGACAGGGGCCGCACAGATACGCAGTATTTT.